Included here is one T cell receptor (beta chain) sequence, with context. The assay was immunoSEQ multiplex PCR, and TCRdb's table has in-frame clones only and misses some. The sample yields more than 95,000 clones, roughly 89% seen once. The CDR3 loop spans 19 amino acids. The germline V gene encodes CDR1 MGHRA and CDR2 YSYEKL. After removal of 1 base from V and 6 bases from J, the junction contained 14 bases not matched to a gene. These data come from a study of control samples from healthy donors and cancer patients. This clonotype was obtained from a man in his sixties with lung cancer. The chain recombines TRBV4-1 with TRBJ2-1; 11 nucleotides match TRBD2. The source material was PBMCs. The chain's CDR3 is CASSQVPALAGGSSNEQFF. The CDR3 nucleotides read TGCGCCAGCAGCCAAGTCCCGGCCCTAGCGGGGGGTTCCAGCAATGAGCAGTTCTTC.